A single sample is the source of the 16 T cell receptor beta chains below, sequenced in a study of blood T cells in healthy people across ages. The authors ran a second PCR of 7 to 11 cycles using a sample-barcoded 5' primer and a J-beta primer mix. Via MiXCR, TCRdb re-called the 5' RACE reads, giving one row per CDR3 protein. The table shows some 1.8 million distinct CDR3 sequences, with about two fifths occurring only once. The sample consisted of blood. The receptors originated from a human donor in good health.

The sample holds a few counts of this clonotype. The chain recombines TRBV7-2 with TRBJ2-1, with D unclear. Germline CDR1 and CDR2: SGHTA and FQGNSA. The length of the CDR3 is 14 residues. Trimming pared 5 bases from V and 4 bases from J, leaving 12 bases between. CDR3 sequence reads: CASSELERYNEQFF. The DNA for the CDR3 is TGTGCCAGCAGCGAGTTAGAGCGATACAATGAGCAGTTCTTC.

The V call is TRBV4-3, the J call TRBJ2-3, with 8 bases that match TRBD1. The germline gives CDR1 LGHNA, CDR2 YSLEER. The CDR3 has 17 amino acids. The V gene end was trimmed by 3 bases and the J gene end by 6 bases; junction bases not matched to a gene: 14. The CDR3: CASSHARRAGGLDTQYF. The CDR3 DNA follows: TGCGCCAGCAGCCATGCCAGGCGGGCAGGGGGCTTGGATACGCAGTATTTT.

Turning to this clonotype: The junction departs from the called germline gene at one end, perhaps through a read error. V usage is TRBV3-1 and J usage is TRBJ2-3; D possibly corresponds to TRBD2 (7 bases). The germline gives CDR1 LGHDT, CDR2 YNNKEL (reference sequence). This CDR3 comprises 14 residues. CDR3 bases: TGTGCCAGCGGCCATGCGGGGGCGGCGGATACGCAGTATTTT. It yields the protein CASGHAGAADTQYF.

V gene TRBV20-1 combines with J gene TRBJ2-1; 8 nucleotides agree with TRBD1. The J segment lost 6 bases and the V segment lost 6 bases, leaving 10 bases of the junction unmatched. Germline assignment: CDR1 DFQATT and CDR2 SNEGSKA (reference sequence). This CDR3 contains 14 residues. The CDR3 protein is CSAHGQGAINEQFF. The CDR3 DNA sequence: TGCAGTGCCCATGGCCAGGGGGCGATCAATGAGCAGTTCTTC.

This clonotype occurred once. The rearrangement joins TRBV28 to TRBJ1-5; D is unresolved. Trimming left V 10 bases short and J 7 bases short, with 14 bases between. From germline, CDR1 is MDHEN and CDR2 SYDVKM. The CDR3 has 12 amino acids. This CDR3 reads CAISDGWQPQHF. DNA of the CDR3: TGTGCCATCTCCGATGGATGGCAGCCCCAGCATTTT.

A word on this clonotype: At one end, the junction sequence differs from germline, possibly due to a read error. This chain uses TRBV4-3 with TRBJ2-4; no clear D gene. CDR3 length: 14 residues. Germline V gene sequence: CDR1 LGHNA, CDR2 YSLEER. Here the CDR3 reads CAGSQAGPKNIQYF. Here the CDR3 DNA reads TGCGCCGGCAGCCAAGCAGGACCCAAAAACATTCAGTACTTC.

There are a few counts of this clonotype. J is TRBJ2-7 and V is TRBV19, with a weak D call TRBD1 (7 bases). Looked up from germline, CDR1 is LNHDA and CDR2 is SQIVND (reference sequence). V was pared by 5 bases and J by 0 bases, with 11 bases between. The CDR3 consists of 14 residues. CDR3 loop: CASSAGGISYEQYF. Written as DNA, the CDR3 is TGTGCCAGTAGTGCAGGGGGGATCTCCTACGAGCAGTACTTC.

The chain employs TRBV2 and TRBJ1-6, with a tentative D call TRBD1 (5 bases). Trimming left V 7 bases short and J 5 bases short, with 18 bases between. CDR3 length: 16 residues. Germline V gene data show CDR1 as SNHLY and CDR2 as FYNNEI. The CDR3: CASTREGTKHNSPLHF. CDR3 DNA sequence: TGTGCCAGCACGCGGGAGGGGACGAAACATAATTCACCCCTCCACTTT.

V gene TRBV9 combines with J gene TRBJ2-7; D gene unclear. Trimming pared 0 bases from V and 5 bases from J, leaving 15 bases between. This CDR3 region has 15 residues. CDR1 SGDLS and CDR2 YYNGEE come from the germline V gene. As DNA, the CDR3 is TGTGCCAGCAGCGTAGGTGAAGTGACTGTGGACGAGCAGTACTTC. It translates to CASSVGEVTVDEQYF.

In its sample, this clonotype was seen a few times. As DNA, the CDR3 is TGTGCCAGCCGCATGAGGCCCGATGGCTACACCTTC. It is translated as CASRMRPDGYTF. The chain carries TRBV28 and TRBJ1-2; no clear D. CDR1 is MDHEN and CDR2 is SYDVKM in the germline V gene. The CDR3 consists of 12 residues. V gave up 8 bases and J gave up 6 bases, with 13 bases separating them.

This clonotype was detected a few times. The chain uses TRBV2 and TRBJ1-2; D gene unclear. Trimming took off 5 bases at V and 8 bases at J, with 12 bases between the two ends. Germline V gene lookup returns CDR1 SNHLY and CDR2 FYNNEI. The CDR3 spans 12 residues. The CDR3 DNA sequence: TGTGCCAGCAGTCCTTCCCCCGTGGGCTACACCTTC. Amino acid sequence: CASSPSPVGYTF. The full variable domain, in which reference TRBV2 and TRBJ1-2 provide the parts outside the CDR3, is EPEVTQTPSHQVTQMGQEVILRCVPISNHLYFYWYRQILGQKVEFLVSFYNNEISEKSEIFDDQFSVERPDGSNFTLKIRSTKLEDSAMYFCASSPSPVGYTFGSGTRLTVV.

This clonotype was detected a few times. The J gene is TRBJ1-2, the V gene TRBV9, with no clear D. Germline assignment: CDR1 SGDLS and CDR2 YYNGEE. V was pared by 0 bases and J by 7 bases, with 16 bases between. The CDR3 has 15 residues. CDR3 in amino acids: CASSVDAGISVGYTF. In nucleotides, the CDR3 is TGTGCCAGCAGCGTAGATGCGGGTATTTCGGTTGGCTACACCTTC.

The sample holds a few counts of this clonotype. The chain has TRBV20-1 and TRBJ2-7; D may be TRBD2 (5 bases). From germline, CDR1 is DFQATT and CDR2 SNEGSKA (reference sequence). Trimming removed 1 base at V and 2 bases at J, with 15 bases between. This CDR3 is 15 amino acids long. The DNA of the CDR3 is TGCAGTGCTAGAGGAGGGTTGGGCCCTCCCTACGAGCAGTACTTC. Its protein product is CSARGGLGPPYEQYF.

The V call is TRBV29-1, the J call TRBJ1-2; 7 positions agree with TRBD1. The V gene end was trimmed by 4 bases and the J gene end by 2 bases; junction bases not matched to a gene: 7. Germline V gene sequence: CDR1 SQVTM, CDR2 ANQGSEA. The CDR3 is made up of 14 amino acids. The CDR3 region has the DNA TGCAGCGTTGCCCTACTGACAGGGAACTATGGCTACACCTTC. Its protein product is CSVALLTGNYGYTF. Variable domain in full (rest from reference TRBV29-1 and TRBJ1-2): SAVISQKPSRDICQRGTSLTIQCQVDSQVTMMFWYRQQPGQSLTLIATANQGSEATYESGFVIDKFPISRPNLTFSTLTVSNMSPEDSSIYLCSVALLTGNYGYTFGSGTRLTVV.

This clonotype was recorded a few times. The chain joins TRBV5-1 to TRBJ2-3; D is uncertain. Trimming took off 0 bases at V and 0 bases at J, with 8 bases between the two ends. CDR1 and CDR2 (germline): SGHRS, YFSETQ. The CDR3 length is 15 residues. The CDR3 loop reads CASSLAASSTDTQYF. In DNA form, the CDR3 reads TGCGCCAGCAGCTTGGCGGCCTCCAGCACAGATACGCAGTATTTT.

The table lists this clonotype with a few counts. The chain has TRBV15 and TRBJ2-3; 12 bases are a match to TRBD2. The length of the CDR3 is 16 residues. The germline CDR1 and CDR2 sequences are LNHNV and YYDKDF (reference sequence). V dropped 3 bases and J dropped 2; count of bases not matched to a gene: 3. Here the CDR3 DNA reads TGTGCCACCAGCAGCGGACTAGCGGGGACCACAGATACGCAGTATTTT. The encoded protein is CATSSGLAGTTDTQYF.